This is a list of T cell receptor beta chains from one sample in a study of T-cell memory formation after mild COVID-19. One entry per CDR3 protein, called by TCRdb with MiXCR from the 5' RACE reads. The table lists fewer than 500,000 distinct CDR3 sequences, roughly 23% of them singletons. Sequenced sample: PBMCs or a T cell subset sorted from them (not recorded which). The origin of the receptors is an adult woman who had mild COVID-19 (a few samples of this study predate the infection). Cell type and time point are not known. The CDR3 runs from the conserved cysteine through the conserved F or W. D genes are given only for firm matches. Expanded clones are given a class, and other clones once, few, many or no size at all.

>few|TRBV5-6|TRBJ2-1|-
CASSLAVVRQLLNEQFF
TGTGCCAGCAGCTTGGCCGTCGTACGTCAACTTTTGAATGAGCAGTTCTTC
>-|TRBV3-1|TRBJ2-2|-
CASSPEVTGELFF
TGTGCCAGCAGCCCCGAAGTTACCGGGGAGCTGTTTTTT
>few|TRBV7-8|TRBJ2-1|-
CASSLGQTEQFF
TGTGCCAGCAGCTTAGGGCAGACGGAGCAGTTCTTC
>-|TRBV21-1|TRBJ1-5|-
CASSPRDQPQHF
TGTGCCAGCAGTCCGAGGGATCAGCCCCAGCATTTT
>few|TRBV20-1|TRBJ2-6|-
CSVPAGANVLTF
TGCAGTGTCCCAGCTGGGGCCAACGTCCTGACTTTC
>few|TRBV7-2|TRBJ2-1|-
CASSLLAGNYNEQFF
TGTGCCAGCAGCTTACTGGCGGGAAACTACAATGAGCAGTTCTTC
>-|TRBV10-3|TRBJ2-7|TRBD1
CAISEGPGGSYEQYF
TGTGCCATCAGTGAGGGTCCAGGGGGCTCCTACGAGCAGTACTTC
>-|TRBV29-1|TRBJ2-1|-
CSVEDYPGTFF
TGCAGCGTTGAAGACTACCCTGGTACGTTCTTC
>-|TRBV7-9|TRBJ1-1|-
CASSLGAAEAFF
TGTGCCAGCAGCTTAGGGGCAGCTGAAGCTTTCTTT
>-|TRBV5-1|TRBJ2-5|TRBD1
CASGTGGQETQYF
TGCGCCAGCGGGACAGGTGGCCAAGAGACCCAGTACTTC